This T cell receptor (beta chain) stems from a study of T cell repertoires in cytomegalovirus infection. About the research overall: Public TCR beta signature analysis indicated the presence of both CMV infection and matching HLA type.

Each CDR3 protein gets one entry after TCRdb re-called the reads with MiXCR. Here the sample spans approximately 500,000 distinct CDR3 sequences, more than 20% being singletons. Broader study findings: Frequencies of public TCR beta families were cumulated, and this identified carriers of CMV plus the relevant HLA. Ex vivo responses were dominated by HLA-C-restricted CMV-specific TCR beta clonotypes.

This clonotype was seen more than once but under ten times. Its specificity is not known. Sequenced input: PBMCs. This receptor was taken from a human donor in good health (CMV status not recorded). Some clones in this sample may be carry-over from other donors' samples.

Here the CDR3 DNA reads TGTGCCAGCAGCATATCAAGCAATCAGCCCCAGCATTTT. Protein: CASSISSNQPQHF. This chain links TRBV7-2 with TRBJ1-5; D remains ambiguous. Trimming stripped 5 bases from V and 1 base from J, with 6 bases between. CDR3 size: 13 residues. Germline lookup yields CDR1 SGHTA and CDR2 FQGNSA.